What follows are 7 T cell receptor beta chains derived from one specimen sequenced in a study of blood T cell repertoires in COVID-19. The protocol was immunoSEQ multiplex PCR, while the TCRdb copy is restricted to in-frame clones and leaves out a portion. Here the sample spans about 360,000 clones, approximately 77% being singletons. Sequencing input: peripheral blood. The receptors derive from a human donor with acute or convalescent COVID-19. The donor label of this sample is uncertain.

The V gene is TRBV5-1, the J gene TRBJ1-2; unclear D gene. The germline gives CDR1 SGHRS, CDR2 YFSETQ. The CDR3 length is 15 residues. Trimming took off 3 bases at V and 8 bases at J, with 20 bases between the two ends. The CDR3 region is CASSSSALGARGYTF. CDR3 coding DNA: TGCGCCAGCAGCTCCTCCGCGCTCGGAGCTAGAGGCTACACCTTC.

The chain has TRBV11-2 and TRBJ2-3, with 8 bases identical to TRBD2. In germline, CDR1 is SGHAT, CDR2 FQNNGV. CDR3 length: 16 residues. V was clipped by 5 bases and J by 0 bases; unmatched bases: 7. Here the CDR3 reads CASSRLAQASTDTQYF. Here the CDR3 DNA reads TGTGCCAGCAGCCGACTAGCGCAAGCTAGCACAGATACGCAGTATTTT.

There are a few counts of this clone. The CDR3 region is CASSNDRGRAYGYTF. The CDR3 coding sequence is TGTGCCAGCAGTAACGACAGGGGGCGCGCCTATGGCTACACCTTC. This rearrangement joins TRBV28 to TRBJ1-2; 10 nucleotides agree with TRBD1. Germline trimming cut 5 bases from V and 4 bases from J; bases unmatched to any gene: 7. The CDR3 has 15 residues. Germline V gene lookup returns CDR1 MDHEN and CDR2 SYDVKM.

The J gene is TRBJ2-5, the V gene TRBV6-1, with TRBD2 as a possible D gene (5 bases). Trimming took 1 base from V and 5 from J, leaving 14 bases between them. The CDR3 runs 15 residues. Germline V gives CDR1 MNHNS, CDR2 SASEGT. The CDR3: CASSEEIARLETQYF. The CDR3 DNA sequence: TGTGCCAGCAGTGAAGAAATAGCGCGTTTGGAGACCCAGTACTTC.

The chain couples TRBV5-3 to TRBJ2-1; 7 nucleotides agree with TRBD1. TRBV5-3 is given ORF status, its function remaining uncertain. V gave up 3 bases and J gave up 10 bases; unmatched junction bases: 7. This CDR3 comprises 13 residues. CDR3 DNA: TGTGCCAGAAGCTATGACAGGGTGGGGGAGCAGTTCTTC. It yields the protein CARSYDRVGEQFF.

This clone has only a few counts. The chain combines TRBV12-3 or TRBV12-4 with TRBJ1-1; D remains ambiguous. This CDR3 spans 13 amino acids. V was pared by 6 bases and J by 4 bases, with 12 bases between. The CDR3 loop reads CASSVREATEAFF. In DNA form, the CDR3 reads TGTGCCAGCAGCGTAAGGGAGGCCACTGAAGCTTTCTTT.

The V gene is TRBV19, the J gene TRBJ2-3; no reliable D call. CDR1 and CDR2 from the germline V gene are LNHDA and SQIVND (reference sequence). V dropped 7 bases and J dropped 2 bases, with 10 bases sitting between them. The CDR3 runs 13 residues. CDR3 coding DNA: TGTGCCAGTACGAAACACTACACAGATACGCAGTATTTT. Its translation is CASTKHYTDTQYF.